This TCR beta chain is drawn from a study of blood T cell repertoires in COVID-19. Study-level background: Both acute and convalescent COVID-19 samples were obtained from the United States, Italy and Spain.

Looked up from germline, CDR1 is LNHDA and CDR2 is SQIVND (reference sequence). The CDR3 contains 15 residues. V dropped 6 bases and J dropped 2 bases, with 16 bases sitting between them. Original processing notes: Amplification of reference gene primers provided the estimated nucleated cell counts. The table came from immunoSEQ multiplex PCR; TCRdb's copy has only in-frame clones and leaves some out. V, J and clone size reflect that table, while D and trimming were determined from the DNA. The repertoire holds 150,000 to 200,000 clones, with around 83% as singletons. Sequencing was performed on peripheral blood. V gene TRBV19 combines with J gene TRBJ1-2; possibly TRBD1 for D (6 bases). This receptor was identified in a woman aged 80 or over in a cohort sampled during active or convalescent COVID-19. CDR3 residues: CASRDGSGQNYGYTF. The DNA of the CDR3 is TGTGCCAGTAGGGACGGATCCGGACAGAACTATGGCTACACCTTC. The whole variable domain, filled in from reference TRBV19 and TRBJ1-2, reads DGGITQSPKYLFRKEGQNVTLSCEQNLNHDAMYWYRQDPGQGLRLIYYSQIVNDFQKGDIAEGYSVSREKKESFPLTVTSAQKNPTAFYLCASRDGSGQNYGYTFGSGTRLTVV.